This T cell receptor (beta chain) was sequenced for a study of blood T cell repertoires in COVID-19. Whole-study context: COVID-19 samples from acute and convalescent phases originated in the United States, Italy and Spain. PBMCs, B-cell-depleted T cells, or T cells were the source of the cDNA or gDNA that made up the material.

All enrollees were about 18 to 90 years old and from around 25 US areas. This CDR3 spans 13 amino acids. The germline V and J ends were trimmed by 2 bases and 5 bases, with 7 bases remaining between them. Germline V gene lookup returns CDR1 MGHRA and CDR2 YSYEKL. Using immunoSEQ multiplex PCR, the repertoire was profiled, and TCRdb retains in-frame clones only, with some absent. The table has roughly 360,000 clones, roughly 88% seen once. The clonotype comes from a woman aged 25 to 39 with acute COVID-19. The sequencing input was PBMCs or T cells enriched from blood (not recorded which). The chain joins TRBV4-1 to TRBJ2-1, with D unresolved. The CDR3 bases are TGCGCCAGCAGCCAAAATCCTAACAATGAGCAGTTCTTC. It yields the protein CASSQNPNNEQFF.